Shown below are 23 T cell receptor beta chains from a single sample sequenced in a study of T cells in Graves' hyperthyroidism and ophthalmopathy. RNA transcripts served as the template for amplifying TCR beta CDR3 regions. Primed by the HTBI set, a first-round RT-PCR was run on the TCR CDR3. TCRdb passed the multiplex PCR reads through MiXCR, listing each CDR3 protein once. The sample lists approximately 150,000 distinct CDR3 sequences, about 9.4% occurring once. The sample taken for sequencing was blood. All receptors come from a young woman with Graves' hyperthyroidism that later progressed to Graves' ophthalmopathy.

This clonotype has a count of ten or more. The gene calls are TRBV14 and TRBJ2-7; D remains unclear. The CDR3 runs 14 residues. V was trimmed by 2 bases and J by 3 bases, leaving 11 bases between them. CDR1 and CDR2 (germline): SGHDN, FVKESK. CDR3 sequence: CASSQPGRIYEQYF. CDR3 bases: TGTGCCAGCAGCCAACCTGGACGGATCTACGAGCAGTACTTC.

This clonotype came up many times. The CDR3 coding sequence is TGCGCCAGCAGCTTGAGGCGAGTGAACACTGAAGCTTTCTTT. This translates into CASSLRRVNTEAFF. The chain links TRBV5-1 to TRBJ1-1, with no clear D. The CDR3 runs 14 residues. Trimming cost V 1 base and J 0 bases, with 7 bases left between them. The V gene's germline CDR1 is SGHRS and CDR2 YFSETQ.

This clonotype was counted a few times. The gene calls are TRBV20-1 and TRBJ1-4, with D possibly being TRBD1 (6 bases). The CDR3 runs to 14 residues. Per the germline V gene, CDR1 is DFQATT and CDR2 is SNEGSKA (reference sequence). Trimming took off 3 bases at V and 7 bases at J, with 15 bases between the two ends. Written as DNA, the CDR3 is TGCAGTGCTAGGGAGGGGGTAGGGGGTGAAAAACTGTTTTTT. Amino acid sequence: CSAREGVGGEKLFF.

The sample holds many counts of this clonotype. V gene TRBV27 combines with J gene TRBJ2-1; 10 bases map to TRBD2. Germline CDR1 and CDR2: MNHEY and SMNVEV (reference sequence). The J segment lost 2 bases and the V segment lost 7 bases, leaving 2 bases of the junction unmatched. The CDR3 has 14 residues. The CDR3 region is CASKLAGAYNEQFF. The CDR3 coding sequence is TGTGCCAGCAAGCTAGCGGGAGCCTACAATGAGCAGTTCTTC.

This clonotype was seen a few times. The CDR3 sequence: CASSQEETREQYF. The CDR3 nucleotides read TGTGCCAGCAGCCAAGAAGAAACCCGGGAGCAGTACTTC. The chain combines TRBV4-2 with TRBJ2-7; D not resolved. Germline V gene lookup returns CDR1 LGHNA and CDR2 YNFKEQ. Deletions cut 0 bases from V and 7 bases from J, with 10 bases between. The CDR3 spans 13 residues.

This clonotype was recorded many times. This chain joins TRBV11-2 and TRBJ1-6; tentative D call: TRBD1 (5 bases). The CDR3 contains 15 residues. Trimming cost V 1 base and J 7 bases, with 11 bases left between them. Germline V gene sequence: CDR1 SGHAT, CDR2 FQNNGV. In nucleotides, the CDR3 is TGTGCCAGCAGCTTAGCCCCGGGGGTAAATTCACCCCTCCACTTT. It specifies CASSLAPGVNSPLHF.

This CDR3 reads CASSPTGARDTEAFF. The CDR3 DNA sequence: TGTGCCAGCTCCCCAACCGGGGCAAGGGACACTGAAGCTTTCTTT. The chain joins TRBV18 to TRBJ1-1; TRBD1 is a possible D gene (5 bases). Trimming removed 6 bases from V and 3 bases from J, with 17 bases in between. The CDR3 totals 15 residues. CDR1 is KGHSH and CDR2 is LQKENI in the germline V gene.

The gene calls are TRBV5-4 and TRBJ2-3, with 7 bases identical to TRBD1. There are 16 residues in the CDR3. CDR1 is SGHNT and CDR2 is YYREEE in the germline V gene (reference sequence). With 0 bases clipped from V and 3 bases from J, the junction kept 7 bases outside the gene matches. The DNA for the CDR3 is TGTGCCAGCAGCTTGGAGGAGACAGGGAGAACAGATACGCAGTATTTT. Encoded protein: CASSLEETGRTDTQYF.

Many counts were recorded for this clonotype. The gene calls are TRBV14 and TRBJ2-1; 10 nucleotides match TRBD2. Trimming took 3 bases from V and 5 from J; bases not matched to a gene: 10. The V gene's germline CDR1 is SGHDN and CDR2 FVKESK. This CDR3 comprises 17 residues. CDR3 nucleotides: TGTGCCAGCAGCCAGGAAATTAGGACTAGCGGAAACAATGAGCAGTTCTTC. It is translated as CASSQEIRTSGNNEQFF.

This clonotype has at least ten counts. This chain's CDR3 is CASSLGDPTRITDDTQYF. Here the CDR3 DNA reads TGTGCCAGCAGCTTAGGAGACCCAACACGGATTACAGACGATACGCAGTATTTT. The chain carries TRBV11-2 and TRBJ2-3; D call uncertain. The V and J ends lost 1 base and 6 bases respectively, with 23 bases between them. This CDR3 contains 18 residues. Germline assignment: CDR1 SGHAT and CDR2 FQNNGV. Looking up the rest from reference TRBV11-2 and TRBJ2-3 gives the full variable domain: EAGVAQSPRYKIIEKRQSVAFWCNPISGHATLYWYQQILGQGPKLLIQFQNNGVVDDSQLPKDRFSAERLKGVDSTLKIQPAKLEDSAVYLCASSLGDPTRITDDTQYFGPGTRLTVL.

This clonotype came up many times. The chain has TRBV28 and TRBJ2-3; a possible D gene is TRBD2 (6 bases). The V end lost 6 bases, the J end lost 0 bases, and 19 bases lay between the germline ends. Germline CDR1 MDHEN, CDR2 SYDVKM. CDR3 size: 17 residues. CDR3 sequence (DNA): TGTGCCAGCAGCCGGACCGGGACTCACATTAGCACAGATACGCAGTATTTT. Its protein product is CASSRTGTHISTDTQYF. Full variable domain (missing parts from reference TRBV28 and TRBJ2-3): DVKVTQSSRYLVKRTGEKVFLECVQDMDHENMFWYRQDPGLGLRLIYFSYDVKMKEKGDIPEGYSVSREKKERFSLILESASTNQTSMYLCASSRTGTHISTDTQYFGPGTRLTVL.

This clonotype has just a few counts. The chain recombines TRBV19 with TRBJ1-2; D call uncertain. The germline CDR1 and CDR2 sequences are LNHDA and SQIVND (reference sequence). This CDR3 has 10 residues. Trimming took 5 bases from V and 5 from J, leaving 3 bases between them. For the CDR3, the DNA is TGTGCCAGTAGTGGGTATGGCTACACCTTC. Translation: CASSGYGYTF.

Concerning this clonotype itself: A much larger clone differs by one base, so this may be a read error. The rearrangement links TRBV9 to TRBJ1-1; the D is unclear. In germline, CDR1 is SGDLS, CDR2 YYNGEE. The CDR3 loop spans 14 amino acids. The CDR3 DNA reads TGTGCCAGCAGCGTAGAGGGATCCGACACTGAAGCTTTATTT. It encodes CASSVEGSDTEALF.

This clonotype was seen only once. One base away lies a much larger clone, so this may be a sequencing read error. The chain recombines TRBV9 with TRBJ2-2; 7 nucleotides match TRBD2. Germline V gives CDR1 SGDLS, CDR2 YYNGEE. This CDR3 is 14 amino acids long. The CDR3 region has the DNA TGTGCCAGCAGCGTAGACGCCTTCAGCGGGGAGCTGCTTTTT. It is translated as CASSVDAFSGELLF.

The chain joins TRBV6-1 to TRBJ2-2; 9 nucleotides agree with TRBD1. Germline trimming cut 11 bases from V and 2 bases from J; bases unmatched to any gene: 15. The CDR3 extends over 17 amino acids. Germline assignment: CDR1 MNHNS and CDR2 SASEGT. DNA for the CDR3: TGTGCCCTTAGAAGCAATCCGGGACAGGGAAACACCGGGGAGCTGTTTTTT. Residues: CALRSNPGQGNTGELFF.

This clonotype was counted only a few times. A much more abundant neighbour one base away suggests this may be a read error. This chain links TRBV7-8 with TRBJ1-2; 7 bases agree with TRBD1. V was pared by 1 base and J by 5 bases, with 10 bases of the junction left unmatched. CDR3 length: 16 residues. Germline loops: CDR1 SGHVS, CDR2 FQNEAQ. The CDR3 sequence: CASSLEVAGGVYGYTF. CDR3 nucleotides: TGTGCCAGCAGCTTAGAAGTGGCAGGGGGGGTATATGGCTACACCTTC.

This clonotype has just a few counts. V is TRBV19 and J is TRBJ2-1; D remains ambiguous. V dropped 5 bases and J dropped 0 bases, with 17 bases sitting between them. Germline V CDR1 and CDR2: LNHDA, SQIVND (reference sequence). This CDR3 comprises 17 residues. The CDR3 DNA is TGTGCCAGTAGTGCTCCGGGCCGCGTCAGCTCCTACAATGAGCAGTTCTTC. Its translation is CASSAPGRVSSYNEQFF.

This clonotype was detected only a few times. The chain recombines TRBV20-1 with TRBJ1-5; maybe TRBD1 (6 bases). V lost 5 bases, J lost 0 bases, and 17 bases lay in between. In germline, CDR1 is DFQATT, CDR2 SNEGSKA (reference sequence). The CDR3 runs to 16 residues. The CDR3 nucleotides are TGCAGTGCTCGGCCAAGGGGGTGGTATAGCAATCAGCCCCAGCATTTT. As protein: CSARPRGWYSNQPQHF.

This clonotype was counted ten times or more. The chain is built from TRBV20-1 and TRBJ2-1; 9 bases map to TRBD1. CDR3 size: 15 residues. The V and J ends lost 4 bases and 6 bases, in that order; junction bases with no gene match: 10. Germline values: CDR1 DFQATT, CDR2 SNEGSKA (reference sequence). CDR3 protein: CSAKTGQGIPNEQFF. The CDR3 DNA follows: TGCAGTGCTAAAACGGGACAGGGAATCCCCAATGAGCAGTTCTTC.

This clonotype appeared many times. This chain uses TRBV12-3 or TRBV12-4 with TRBJ2-1; no clear D gene. CDR3 length: 12 residues. V lost 5 bases, J lost 7 bases, and 9 bases lay in between. The CDR3 reads CASSPPTNEQFF. CDR3 in DNA: TGTGCCAGCAGTCCTCCCACGAATGAGCAGTTCTTC.

This clonotype has more than one count but fewer than ten. In nucleotides, the CDR3 is TGCGCCAGCAGCTTGGGGACTAGCGGGAGGGATTTTTTCTACGAGCAGTACTTC. This encodes CASSLGTSGRDFFYEQYF. The chain employs TRBV5-1 and TRBJ2-7; 15 bases are a match to TRBD2. With V trimmed by 0 bases and J by 3 bases, 7 bases remained unmatched. The CDR3 contains 18 residues. The germline V gene encodes CDR1 SGHRS and CDR2 YFSETQ. The whole variable domain, remainder taken from reference TRBV5-1 and TRBJ2-7, is KAGVTQTPRYLIKTRGQQVTLSCSPISGHRSVSWYQQTPGQGLQFLFEYFSETQRNKGNFPGRFSGRQFSNSRSEMNVSTLELGDSALYLCASSLGTSGRDFFYEQYFGPGTRLTVT.

The chain employs TRBV19 and TRBJ2-7; TRBD1 matches 8 bases. Germline assignment: CDR1 LNHDA and CDR2 SQIVND (reference sequence). There are 18 residues in the CDR3. J gave up 0 bases and V 0 bases, and 10 bases lay outside the gene matches. The CDR3 coding sequence is TGTGCCAGTAGTATAGAATTCTCTGTAGGGACAGGCTCCTACGAGCAGTACTTC. Amino acid sequence: CASSIEFSVGTGSYEQYF.

This clonotype was seen repeatedly, ten times or more. The chain combines TRBV12-3 or TRBV12-4 with TRBJ2-1; 13 bases are a match to TRBD2. V was clipped by 4 bases and J by 0 bases; unmatched bases: 6. There are 18 residues in the CDR3. CDR3 residues: CASSWGTSGDSSYNEQFF. CDR3 bases: TGTGCCAGCAGTTGGGGGACTAGCGGGGACAGCTCCTACAATGAGCAGTTCTTC.